A selection of T cell receptor beta chains follows, all from one sample in a study of OX40 agonist ivuxolimab in advanced cancers. TCRdb keeps only in-frame clones here, not all; method: immunoSEQ multiplex PCR. Here the sample spans 45,000 or so clones, 85% to 90% being singletons. This sample comprised CD4+ or CD8+ T cells sorted from blood, obtained in a trial of the OX40 agonist ivuxolimab. These receptors all come from an adult with an advanced solid tumor such as melanoma, head and neck, liver or kidney cancer. CDR3s include the opening cysteine and the closing phenylalanine or tryptophan. Fields, in order: D gene, CDR3 length, V gene, clone size, J gene, CDR3 protein, CDR3 DNA. A D gene is named only where the DNA matches it firmly. Clone size is given for some rows only: seen once, a few or many times, or a class if the clone is expanded.

>TRBD2|17|TRBV11-2|.|TRBJ2-3
CASSPHRLAGVVDTQYF
TGTGCCAGCAGCCCTCACCGACTAGCTGGAGTGGTAGATACGCAGTATTTT
>.|13|TRBV30|.|TRBJ2-5
CAWSVFLQETQYF
TGTGCCTGGAGTGTATTTCTCCAAGAGACCCAGTACTTC
>TRBD1|14|TRBV7-2|.|TRBJ2-7
CASSPQRGLYEQYF
TGTGCCAGCAGCCCTCAAAGGGGGCTTTACGAGCAGTACTTC
>TRBD2|16|TRBV27|.|TRBJ2-1
CASSLGEGRPYNEQFF
TGTGCCAGCAGTTTAGGGGAGGGCCGCCCTTACAATGAGCAGTTCTTC
>TRBD2|15|TRBV7-9|few|TRBJ2-5
CASSFGGRSQETQYF
TGTGCCAGCAGCTTTGGCGGGAGAAGCCAAGAGACCCAGTACTTC
>.|13|TRBV28|.|TRBJ1-2
CASSLNPGGGYTF
TGTGCCAGCAGTTTGAACCCCGGGGGTGGCTACACCTTC
>TRBD2|14|TRBV15|.|TRBJ2-7
CATSREGTSKEQYF
TGTGCCACCAGCAGAGAGGGGACTAGCAAAGAGCAGTACTTC
>.|15|TRBV11-3|.|TRBJ2-2
CASSLGAGAAGELFF
TGTGCCAGCAGCTTAGGCGCGGGGGCGGCCGGGGAGCTGTTTTTT
>.|13|TRBV10-1|.|TRBJ1-3
CASRQGTGNTIYF
TGCGCCAGCAGACAGGGAACTGGAAACACCATATATTTT
>TRBD1|16|TRBV5-6|.|TRBJ2-7
CASSSNTGGQGFEQYF
TGTGCCAGCAGCTCTAACACGGGGGGACAGGGGTTCGAGCAGTACTTC
>.|16|TRBV4-2|.|TRBJ1-1
CASSQYAGTLNTEAFF
TGTGCCAGCAGCCAATATGCCGGTACCCTGAACACTGAAGCTTTCTTT
>.|11|TRBV5-4|.|TRBJ2-1
CASSQYNEQFF
TGTGCCAGCAGCCAGTACAATGAGCAGTTCTTC
>TRBD1|13|TRBV6-1|.|TRBJ2-7
CASRRTGTYEQYF
TGTGCCAGTCGAAGGACAGGGACCTACGAGCAGTACTTC
>.|15|TRBV7-2|.|TRBJ2-2
CASSLSLVSTGELFF
TGTGCCAGCAGCTTAAGCCTAGTATCTACCGGGGAGCTGTTTTTT
>.|15|TRBV7-3|.|TRBJ2-7
CASSSLGRKGNEQYF
TGTGCCAGCAGCTCCCTCGGACGCAAGGGGAACGAGCAGTACTTC
>.|15|TRBV4-3|.|TRBJ1-4
CASSQDLTGGEKLFF
TGCGCCAGCAGCCAAGACCTTACTGGTGGTGAAAAACTGTTTTTT